This T cell receptor (beta chain) was sequenced during a study of cytomegalovirus exposure and HLA in healthy donors. Study-level results: Cytomegalovirus status was reportedly diagnosed by the classifier with high specificity and sensitivity. Many donors shared some public TCRs, even though most TCR sequences were rare. The study labeled roughly 160 TCR beta chains cytomegalovirus-associated.

As for this clone: Its antigen is undetermined.

The repertoire was sequenced with immunoSEQ multiplex PCR; TCRdb's copy has only in-frame clones and lacks some. The sample lists approximately 120,000 clones, roughly 90% occurring once. This CDR3 spans 14 amino acids. Per the germline V gene, CDR1 is GTSNPN and CDR2 is SVGIG (reference sequence). V was trimmed by 4 bases and J by 0 bases, leaving 10 bases between them. The source is a woman under 30 in good health and CMV-seronegative. The chain joins TRBV30 to TRBJ2-1; D call uncertain. Source material: PBMCs. The CDR3 here is CAWTERSSYNEQFF. The CDR3 DNA reads as TGTGCCTGGACTGAGCGCAGCTCCTACAATGAGCAGTTCTTC.